This T cell receptor (beta chain) was observed in a study of T-cell memory formation after mild COVID-19. General study results and limits: CD4/CD8 balance characterized clones contracting day 15 to 85, and CD4+ skew characterized later expanders. Nothing showed for sure that second-wave clones peaking on day 37 were SARS-CoV-2 specific. CD4+ contracting clones lay mainly in CM and EM, CD8+ ones in EMRA.

Trimming took 3 bases from V and 5 from J, leaving 16 bases between them. Germline assignment: CDR1 DFQATT and CDR2 SNEGSKA (reference sequence). The CDR3 has 15 residues. Barcoded TCR alpha and TCR beta cDNA libraries with UMIs came from 5'RACE using constant-segment primers. TCRdb independently ran MiXCR on the 5' RACE reads; one entry per CDR3 protein. The sample has 30,000 to 35,000 distinct CDR3 sequences, just under 8% seen once; the top ten hold approximately 28%. This clonotype was picked up many times. The antigen remains unidentified. This sequence was found in a man aged 18-30 years who had mild COVID-19 (a few samples of this study predate the infection). Cell type and time point are not known. The chain joins TRBV20-1 to TRBJ2-2; maybe TRBD2 (7 bases). The sequenced material came from PBMCs or a T cell subset sorted from them (not recorded which). This CDR3 is CSASDGGRGTGELFF. The CDR3 region has the DNA TGCAGTGCTAGCGACGGGGGGCGGGGAACCGGGGAGCTGTTTTTT.